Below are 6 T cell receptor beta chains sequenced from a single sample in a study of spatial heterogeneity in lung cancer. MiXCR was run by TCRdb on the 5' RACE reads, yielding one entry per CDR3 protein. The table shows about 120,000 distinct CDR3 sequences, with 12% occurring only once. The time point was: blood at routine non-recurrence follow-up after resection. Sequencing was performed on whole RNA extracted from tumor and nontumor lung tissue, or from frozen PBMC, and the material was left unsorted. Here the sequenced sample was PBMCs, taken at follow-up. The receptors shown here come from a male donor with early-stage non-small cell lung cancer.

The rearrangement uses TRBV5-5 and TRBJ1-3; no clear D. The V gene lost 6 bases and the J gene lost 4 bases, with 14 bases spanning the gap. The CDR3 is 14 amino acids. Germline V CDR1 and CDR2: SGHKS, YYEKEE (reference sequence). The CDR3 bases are TGTGCCAGCACGACCGGTGCGGGGGGAAACACCATATATTTT. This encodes CASTTGAGGNTIYF. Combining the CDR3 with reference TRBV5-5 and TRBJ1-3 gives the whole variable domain DAGVTQSPTHLIKTRGQQVTLRCSPISGHKSVSWYQQVLGQGPQFIFQYYEKEERGRGNFPDRFSARQFPNYSSELNVNALLLGDSALYLCASTTGAGGNTIYFGEGSWLTVV.

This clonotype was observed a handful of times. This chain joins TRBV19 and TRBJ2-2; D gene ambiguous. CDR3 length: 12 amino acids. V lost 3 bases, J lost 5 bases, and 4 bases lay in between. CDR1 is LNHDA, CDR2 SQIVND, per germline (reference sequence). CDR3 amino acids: CASSMGTGELFF. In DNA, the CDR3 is TGTGCCAGTAGTATGGGGACCGGGGAGCTGTTTTTT.

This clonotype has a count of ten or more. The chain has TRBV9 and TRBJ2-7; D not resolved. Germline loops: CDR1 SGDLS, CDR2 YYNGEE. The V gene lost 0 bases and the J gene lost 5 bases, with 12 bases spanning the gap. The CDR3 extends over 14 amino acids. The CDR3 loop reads CASSVAGLWDEQYF. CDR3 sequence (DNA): TGTGCCAGCAGCGTAGCCGGGCTTTGGGACGAGCAGTACTTC. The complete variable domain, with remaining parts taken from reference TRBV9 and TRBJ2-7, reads DSGVTQTPKHLITATGQRVTLRCSPRSGDLSVYWYQQSLDQGLQFLIQYYNGEERAKGNILERFSAQQFPDLHSELNLSSLELGDSALYFCASSVAGLWDEQYFGPGTRLTVT.

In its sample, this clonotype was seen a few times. The CDR3 here is CASSPGGRGGTGELFF. The CDR3 bases are TGTGCCAGCAGTCCAGGGGGCCGTGGGGGCACCGGGGAGCTGTTTTTT. This chain links TRBV12-3 or TRBV12-4 with TRBJ2-2; 8 nucleotides align to TRBD1. The V segment lost 5 bases and the J segment 4 bases; nucleotides outside the gene matches: 9. CDR3 length: 16 residues.

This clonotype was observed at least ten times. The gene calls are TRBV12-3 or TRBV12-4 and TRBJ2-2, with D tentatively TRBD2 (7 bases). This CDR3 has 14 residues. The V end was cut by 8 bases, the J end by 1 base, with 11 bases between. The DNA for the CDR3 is TGTGCCAGCCGCGGGGGCTGGAACACCGGGGAGCTGTTTTTT. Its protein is CASRGGWNTGELFF.

CDR3 coding DNA: TGCAGTGCTTATGAAGGGACAGGGGTCTACGAGCAGTACTTC. Its protein product is CSAYEGTGVYEQYF. V gene TRBV20-1 combines with J gene TRBJ2-7; 10 bases agree with TRBD1. Looked up from germline, CDR1 is DFQATT and CDR2 is SNEGSKA (reference sequence). V shed 5 bases, J shed 3 bases, and the junction held 7 bases outside the gene matches. The CDR3 runs to 14 residues.